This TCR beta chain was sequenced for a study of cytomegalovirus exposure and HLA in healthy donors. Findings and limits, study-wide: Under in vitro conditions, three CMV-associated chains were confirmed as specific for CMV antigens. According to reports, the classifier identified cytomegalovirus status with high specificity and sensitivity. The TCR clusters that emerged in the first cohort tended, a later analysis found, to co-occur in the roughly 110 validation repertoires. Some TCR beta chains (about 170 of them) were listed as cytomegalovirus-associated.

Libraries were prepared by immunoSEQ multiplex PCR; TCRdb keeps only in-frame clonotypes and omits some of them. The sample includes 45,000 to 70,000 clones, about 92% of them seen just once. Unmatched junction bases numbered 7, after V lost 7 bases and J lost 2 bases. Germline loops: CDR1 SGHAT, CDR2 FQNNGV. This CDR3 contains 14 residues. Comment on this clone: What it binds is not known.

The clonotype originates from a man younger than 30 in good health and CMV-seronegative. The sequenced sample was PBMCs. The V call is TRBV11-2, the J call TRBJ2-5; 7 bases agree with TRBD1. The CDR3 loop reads CASTHRDRQETQYF. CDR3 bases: TGTGCCAGCACCCACCGGGACAGACAAGAGACCCAGTACTTC.